Listed below are T cell receptor beta chains from one sample, sequenced in a study of T-cell memory formation after mild COVID-19. TCRdb re-derived calls from the 5' RACE reads in MiXCR, one entry per CDR3 protein. The sample comprises roughly 180,000 distinct CDR3 sequences, 11% of which are singletons, and roughly 3.8% rests with the top ten. Sequenced sample: PBMCs or a T cell subset sorted from them (not recorded which). All receptors come from a man aged 18 to 35 who had mild COVID-19 (a few samples of this study predate the infection). Cell type and time point are not known. Each CDR3 is given with its conserved first and last residue. The D gene is left open where the match is weak. Clone size, where shown, is once, few, many, or a class for clones that have expanded.

CDR3 length,D gene,clone size,V gene,J gene,CDR3 protein,CDR3 DNA
15,TRBD1,NA,TRBV12-3/TRBV12-4,TRBJ1-1,CASSPKTGGYTEAFF,TGTGCCAGCAGCCCCAAAACAGGGGGCTACACTGAAGCTTTCTTT
14,NA,NA,TRBV20-1,TRBJ2-3,CSAHKPGLTDTQYF,TGCAGTGCTCATAAACCGGGGCTCACAGATACGCAGTATTTT
13,NA,few,TRBV10-3,TRBJ1-2,CATLSPGPRGYTF,TGTGCCACCCTTTCCCCGGGGCCACGAGGCTACACCTTC
12,NA,few,TRBV15,TRBJ1-1,CATSGRNTEAFF,TGTGCCACCAGCGGGAGAAACACTGAAGCTTTCTTT
15,NA,few,TRBV7-9,TRBJ2-3,CANPAGTISTDTQYF,TGTGCCAACCCTGCGGGGACAATTAGCACAGATACGCAGTATTTT
18,TRBD2,few,TRBV7-8,TRBJ2-3,CASSPGLAGGPSTDTQYF,TGTGCCAGCAGCCCGGGACTAGCGGGGGGGCCGAGCACAGATACGCAGTATTTT
13,NA,once,TRBV7-9,TRBJ1-1,CASSPIGGTEAFF,TGTGCCAGCAGCCCGATAGGGGGCACTGAAGCTTTCTTT
13,NA,few,TRBV3-1,TRBJ1-5,CASSRLAGQPQHF,TGTGCCAGCAGTCGTTTGGCCGGTCAGCCCCAGCATTTT
14,NA,NA,TRBV18,TRBJ1-2,CASLPERGGGGYTF,TGTGCCAGCTTACCGGAGCGGGGCGGCGGTGGCTACACCTTC
15,NA,few,TRBV15,TRBJ1-3,CATSIDGSSGNTIYF,TGTGCCACCAGCATAGACGGGAGCTCTGGAAACACCATATATTTT
13,TRBD1,NA,TRBV20-1,TRBJ2-7,CSAQRDRGYEQYF,TGCAGTGCCCAGAGGGACAGGGGGTACGAGCAGTACTTC
16,NA,few,TRBV10-3,TRBJ2-2,CAITAGTDTNTGELFF,TGTGCCATCACCGCGGGGACAGATACGAACACCGGGGAGCTGTTTTTT
14,TRBD1,NA,TRBV7-2,TRBJ1-4,CASSQDRDNEKLFF,TGTGCCAGCAGCCAGGACAGGGATAATGAAAAACTGTTTTTT
16,TRBD1,NA,TRBV5-1,TRBJ1-1,CASSQPGTGANTEAFF,TGCGCCAGCAGCCAGCCCGGGACAGGGGCGAACACTGAAGCTTTCTTT
13,TRBD1,NA,TRBV20-1,TRBJ1-5,CSAITGVSQPQHF,TGCAGTGCTATTACAGGGGTGTCTCAGCCCCAGCATTTT
14,TRBD2,many,TRBV10-2,TRBJ2-3,CAIQAGVRTDTQYF,TGCGCCATCCAAGCGGGGGTTAGAACAGATACGCAGTATTTT
11,NA,few,TRBV20-1,TRBJ1-2,CSVEQGYGYTF,TGCAGTGTTGAGCAAGGGTATGGCTACACCTTC
18,NA,NA,TRBV7-8,TRBJ2-1,CASSLAPPAASSYNEQFF,TGTGCCAGCAGCTTAGCGCCTCCCGCAGCTAGTTCCTACAATGAGCAGTTCTTC
14,TRBD1,many,TRBV29-1,TRBJ1-1,CSVAQGAMNTEAFF,TGCAGCGTTGCGCAGGGGGCCATGAACACTGAAGCTTTCTTT
15,TRBD2,few,TRBV6-2/TRBV6-3,TRBJ2-7,CASSKGLADSYEQYF,TGTGCCAGCAGTAAGGGACTAGCGGACTCCTACGAGCAGTACTTC
16,TRBD1,few,TRBV4-3,TRBJ1-4,CASSQVATGGSEKLFF,TGCGCCAGCAGCCAAGTGGCGACAGGGGGGAGTGAAAAACTGTTTTTT
15,NA,NA,TRBV30,TRBJ1-1,CAWTPTQGRNTEAFF,TGTGCCTGGACTCCAACTCAGGGGAGGAACACTGAAGCTTTCTTT
17,TRBD2,NA,TRBV5-1,TRBJ2-3,CASSRRTSGGLTDTQYF,TGCGCCAGCAGCCGCCGGACTAGCGGGGGCCTCACAGATACGCAGTATTTT
14,TRBD1,NA,TRBV2,TRBJ2-1,CASSGTGTPNEQFF,TGTGCCAGCAGTGGGACAGGGACCCCCAATGAGCAGTTCTTC
11,NA,many,TRBV6-5,TRBJ2-5,CASGSPETQYF,TGTGCCAGCGGCTCTCCAGAGACCCAGTACTTC
17,TRBD2,NA,TRBV7-9,TRBJ2-1,CASSFRTSRSSYNEQFF,TGTGCCAGCAGCTTTCGGACTAGCAGAAGCTCCTACAATGAGCAGTTCTTC
15,NA,many,TRBV10-3,TRBJ1-3,CAISDTGKTGNTIYF,TGTGCCATCAGTGACACCGGGAAAACTGGAAACACCATATATTTT
15,TRBD2,NA,TRBV20-1,TRBJ2-5,CSADPTSGGGETQYF,TGCAGTGCCGACCCGACTAGCGGGGGCGGGGAGACCCAGTACTTC
15,NA,NA,TRBV4-3,TRBJ1-5,CASSQDRWGNQPQHF,TGCGCCAGCAGCCAAGACCGGTGGGGCAATCAGCCCCAGCATTTT
12,TRBD1,NA,TRBV29-1,TRBJ2-5,CSGDRGRETQYF,TGCAGCGGGGACAGGGGGCGAGAGACCCAGTACTTC
12,TRBD1,few,TRBV6-2/TRBV6-3,TRBJ2-7,CASSRGPYEQYF,TGTGCCAGCTCCAGGGGGCCGTACGAGCAGTACTTC
14,TRBD2,NA,TRBV28,TRBJ2-3,CASQLAGVQDTQYF,TGTGCCAGTCAACTAGCGGGGGTACAAGATACGCAGTATTTT
14,NA,many,TRBV4-2,TRBJ2-5,CASSRTQGGETQYF,TGTGCCAGCAGCCGTACACAGGGAGGTGAGACCCAGTACTTC
15,NA,NA,TRBV5-1,TRBJ2-5,CASKLLTSATETQYF,TGCGCCAGCAAACTACTCACGTCCGCCACGGAGACCCAGTACTTC
17,TRBD2,NA,TRBV7-3,TRBJ2-3,CASSSQGLAGREDTQYF,TGTGCCAGCAGCTCGCAGGGACTAGCGGGGAGGGAAGATACGCAGTATTTT
13,NA,few,TRBV30,TRBJ1-5,CAWSARSNQPQHF,TGTGCCTGGAGTGCCCGAAGCAATCAGCCCCAGCATTTT
11,NA,many,TRBV3-1,TRBJ2-1,CASRAGHEQFF,TGTGCCAGCAGGGCAGGGCATGAGCAGTTCTTC
17,NA,NA,TRBV5-6,TRBJ1-2,CASSLELDRPLGYGYTF,TGTGCCAGCAGCTTGGAACTGGACAGACCCTTGGGCTATGGCTACACCTTC
13,TRBD2,few,TRBV27,TRBJ2-1,CASGTSGGNEQFF,TGTGCCAGCGGGACTAGCGGGGGCAATGAGCAGTTCTTC
15,NA,NA,TRBV29-1,TRBJ1-4,CSVERGNSGNEKLFF,TGCAGCGTTGAGAGGGGGAATTCGGGGAATGAAAAACTGTTTTTT
12,NA,few,TRBV6-2/TRBV6-3,TRBJ1-1,CASSYQNTEAFF,TGTGCCAGCAGTTACCAGAACACTGAAGCTTTCTTT
18,NA,few,TRBV7-8,TRBJ2-2,CASSSIRVGRKNTGELFF,TGTGCCAGCAGCTCTATTCGTGTTGGCAGGAAGAACACCGGGGAGCTGTTTTTT
15,NA,NA,TRBV6-2/TRBV6-3,TRBJ2-3,CASSYGTASTDTQYF,TGTGCCAGCAGTTACGGGACGGCTAGCACAGATACGCAGTATTTT
14,NA,few,TRBV5-1,TRBJ1-4,CASSLEAQGEKLFF,TGCGCCAGCAGCTTGGAGGCACAGGGTGAAAAACTGTTTTTT
12,NA,few,TRBV6-2/TRBV6-3,TRBJ2-1,CASSVRGNEQFF,TGTGCCAGCAGTGTACGGGGGAATGAGCAGTTCTTC
16,NA,few,TRBV7-3,TRBJ2-6,CASSPNHISGANVLTF,TGTGCCAGCAGTCCCAATCACATCTCTGGGGCCAACGTCCTGACTTTC
14,NA,few,TRBV20-1,TRBJ2-3,CSASQGGGVDTQYF,TGCAGTGCTTCTCAAGGGGGGGGAGTGGATACGCAGTATTTT
15,TRBD1,NA,TRBV30,TRBJ1-2,CAWSKTGGSAYGYTF,TGTGCCTGGAGCAAGACAGGGGGCTCGGCCTATGGCTACACCTTC
15,NA,NA,TRBV6-5,TRBJ1-2,CASSYSGRRSGGYTF,TGTGCCAGCAGTTACTCGGGCCGGCGATCGGGGGGCTACACCTTC
18,NA,NA,TRBV7-2,TRBJ1-6,CASSLALGGATRHSPLHF,TGTGCCAGCAGCTTAGCGCTTGGAGGGGCGACTAGACATTCACCCCTCCACTTT
14,NA,few,TRBV7-2,TRBJ2-1,CASSLAGLGGKQFF,TGTGCCAGCAGCTTAGCGGGATTGGGGGGCAAGCAGTTCTTC
14,NA,NA,TRBV7-2,TRBJ2-1,CASSLSPAKQEQFF,TGTGCCAGCAGCTTATCCCCAGCGAAGCAGGAGCAGTTCTTC
14,TRBD1,few,TRBV6-5,TRBJ1-4,CASRTGRNNEKLFF,TGTGCCAGCAGGACAGGGAGAAATAATGAAAAACTGTTTTTT
13,NA,many,TRBV6-2/TRBV6-3,TRBJ2-7,CASSSQVGYEQYF,TGTGCCAGCAGCTCCCAGGTTGGCTACGAGCAGTACTTC
14,NA,NA,TRBV5-1,TRBJ2-5,CATRRPGVQETQYF,TGCGCCACCCGACGGCCAGGGGTTCAAGAGACCCAGTACTTC
14,TRBD2,NA,TRBV29-1,TRBJ2-5,CSVARAGGQETQYF,TGCAGCGTTGCGAGGGCGGGGGGTCAAGAGACCCAGTACTTC
14,NA,NA,TRBV30,TRBJ1-1,CAWSVLGSNTEAFF,TGTGCCTGGAGTGTATTGGGCAGCAACACTGAAGCTTTCTTT
15,NA,few,TRBV7-2,TRBJ1-5,CASSLARGTNQPQHF,TGTGCCAGCAGCTTAGCACGGGGCACCAATCAGCCCCAGCATTTT